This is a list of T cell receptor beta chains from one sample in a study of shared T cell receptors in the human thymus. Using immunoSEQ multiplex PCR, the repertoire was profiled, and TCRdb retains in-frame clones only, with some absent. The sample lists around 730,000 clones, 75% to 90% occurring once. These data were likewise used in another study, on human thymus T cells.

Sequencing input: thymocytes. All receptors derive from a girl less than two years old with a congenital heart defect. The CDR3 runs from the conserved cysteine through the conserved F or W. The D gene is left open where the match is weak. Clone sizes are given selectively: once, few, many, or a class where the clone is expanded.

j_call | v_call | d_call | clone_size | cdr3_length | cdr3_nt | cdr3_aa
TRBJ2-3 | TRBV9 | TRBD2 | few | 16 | TGTGCCAGCAGCTCCAGAGGCGGGGGGGCTGCAGATACGCAGTATTTT | CASSSRGGGAADTQYF
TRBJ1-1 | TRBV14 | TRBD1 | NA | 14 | TGTGCCAGCAATACAGGGGGGACGAACACTGAAGCTTTCTTT | CASNTGGTNTEAFF
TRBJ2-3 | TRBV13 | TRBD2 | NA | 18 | TGTGCCAGCAGCCCAGCGGAGCGGGGGACCACTAGCACAGATACGCAGTATTTT | CASSPAERGTTSTDTQYF
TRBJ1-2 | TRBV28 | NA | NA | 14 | TGTGCCAGCAGCTTGGCCCATTGGACAGCTGGCTACACCTTC | CASSLAHWTAGYTF
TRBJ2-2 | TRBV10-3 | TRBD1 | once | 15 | TGTGCCATCAGTGAGTCCACAGGGGGTACCGGGGAGCTGTTTTTT | CAISESTGGTGELFF
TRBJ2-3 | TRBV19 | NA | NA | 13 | TGTGCCAGTAGTATAGTCCTAGCAGATACGCAGTATTTT | CASSIVLADTQYF
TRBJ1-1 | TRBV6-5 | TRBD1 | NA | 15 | TGTGCCAGCAGTTACGCAGGGGGCCTGAACACTGAAGCTTTCTTT | CASSYAGGLNTEAFF
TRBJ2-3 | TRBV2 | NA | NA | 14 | TGTGCCAGCATGGTTCAGGGTAGCACAGATACGCAGTATTTT | CASMVQGSTDTQYF
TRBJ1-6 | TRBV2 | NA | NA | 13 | TGTGCCAGCAGGACACCTTATAATTCACCCCTCCACTTT | CASRTPYNSPLHF
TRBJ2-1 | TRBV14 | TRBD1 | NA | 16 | TGTGCCAGCAGCCTCCCCCGGGACAGGCCACACAATGAGCAGTTCTTC | CASSLPRDRPHNEQFF
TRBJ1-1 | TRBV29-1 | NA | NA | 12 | TGCAGCGAGTTGGGGGCGCAAACTGAAGCTTTCTTT | CSELGAQTEAFF
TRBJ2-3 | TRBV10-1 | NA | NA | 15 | TGCGCCAGCAGTGAAATGGGGCAGGGGATAGATACGCAGTATTTT | CASSEMGQGIDTQYF
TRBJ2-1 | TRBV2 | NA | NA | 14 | TGTGCCAGCTGTAAGGGGGGGGCGTACAATGAGCAGTTCTTC | CASCKGGAYNEQFF
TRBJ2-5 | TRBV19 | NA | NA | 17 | TGTGCCAGTAGTGGGTCAGGGGCGATCCGGTACCAAGAGACCCAGTACTTC | CASSGSGAIRYQETQYF
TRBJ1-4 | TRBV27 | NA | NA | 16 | TGTGCCAGCAGTCCGTCCCACAGGGTGTATCTTGAAAAACTGTTTTTT | CASSPSHRVYLEKLFF
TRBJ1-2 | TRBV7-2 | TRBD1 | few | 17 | TGTGCCAGCAGCTTACTCTCCGCGGGACAGAGAGACTATGGCTACACCTTC | CASSLLSAGQRDYGYTF
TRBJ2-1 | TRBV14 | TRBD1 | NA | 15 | TGTGCCAGCAGCCGATGGACAGGGGGTTTAGATGAGCAGTTCTTC | CASSRWTGGLDEQFF
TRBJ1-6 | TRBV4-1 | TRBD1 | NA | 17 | TGCGCCAGCAGCCAAGATTTACAGGGGGCTTATAATTCACCCCTCCACTTT | CASSQDLQGAYNSPLHF
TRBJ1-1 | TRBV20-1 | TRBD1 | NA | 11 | TGCAGTGCGCAACAGGGGGCTGAAGCTTTCTTT | CSAQQGAEAFF
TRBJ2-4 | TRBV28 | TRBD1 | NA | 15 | TGTGCCAGCAGTTCCCAGGGGGTAGCCAAAAACATTCAGTACTTC | CASSSQGVAKNIQYF
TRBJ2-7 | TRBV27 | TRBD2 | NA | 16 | TGTGCCAGCAGTCCGGGACTAGCGGGGGTAACCTACGAGCAGTACTTC | CASSPGLAGVTYEQYF
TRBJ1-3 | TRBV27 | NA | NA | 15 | TGTGCCAGCAGTGGTCAGGAACTGGCTGGAAACACCATATATTTT | CASSGQELAGNTIYF
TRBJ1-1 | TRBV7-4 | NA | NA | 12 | TGTGCCAGCAGCTTGAGAACTAATGAAGCTTTCTTT | CASSLRTNEAFF
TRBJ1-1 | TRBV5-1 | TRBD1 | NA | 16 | TGCGCCAGCAGCTGGGGACCGGGACAGGTCCTCACTGAAGCTTTCTTT | CASSWGPGQVLTEAFF
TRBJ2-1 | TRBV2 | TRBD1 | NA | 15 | TGTGCCAGCAGCCCCCGGGACAGGGCTGTCAATGAGCAGTTCTTC | CASSPRDRAVNEQFF
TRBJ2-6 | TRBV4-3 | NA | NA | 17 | TGCGCCAGCAGCCAAGATAGGAGCTACTCTGGGGCCAACGTCCTGACTTTC | CASSQDRSYSGANVLTF
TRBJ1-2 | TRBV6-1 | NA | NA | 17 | TGTGCCAGCAGTGAATGGTGGAGGGTTAGATCCAACTATGGCTACACCTTC | CASSEWWRVRSNYGYTF
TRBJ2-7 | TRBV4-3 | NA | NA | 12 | TGCGCCAGCAGCCTGAATGCGAAGGAGCAGTACTTC | CASSLNAKEQYF
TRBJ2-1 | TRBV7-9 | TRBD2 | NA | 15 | TGTGCCAGCAGACACAGCGGGGGGGCCATCAATGAGCAGTTCTTC | CASRHSGGAINEQFF
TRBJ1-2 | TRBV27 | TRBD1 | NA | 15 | TGTGCCAGCCACGGTAGACAGGGGGTATCCTATGGCTACACCTTC | CASHGRQGVSYGYTF
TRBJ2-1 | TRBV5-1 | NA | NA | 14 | TGCGCCAGCAGCTTGGTAGGCAGACTTAATGAGCAGTTCTTC | CASSLVGRLNEQFF
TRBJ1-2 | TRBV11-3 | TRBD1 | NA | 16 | TGTGCCAGCAGCTTACGCCAGGGGGTAGAGAACTATGGCTACACCTTC | CASSLRQGVENYGYTF
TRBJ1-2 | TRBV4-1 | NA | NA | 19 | TGCGCCAGCAGCCAAGAAGTCGGGCAGGGAAGAGTGGCCCTCTATGGCTACACCTTC | CASSQEVGQGRVALYGYTF
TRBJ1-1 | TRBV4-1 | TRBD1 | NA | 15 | TGCGCCAGCAGCCAAAGGGACAGGGGGAACACTGAAGCTTTCTTT | CASSQRDRGNTEAFF
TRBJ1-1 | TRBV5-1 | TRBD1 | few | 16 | TGCGCCAGCAGCTTGATACTCGGTGACAGGGGGCCTGAAGCTTTCTTT | CASSLILGDRGPEAFF
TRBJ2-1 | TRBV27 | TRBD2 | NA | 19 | TGTGCCAGCAGTTTAGGGGGTAGCGGGGGGGAAAGCTCCTACAATGAGCAGTTCTTC | CASSLGGSGGESSYNEQFF
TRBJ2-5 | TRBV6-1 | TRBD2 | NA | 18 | TGTGCCAGCAGTGAAGAGGCTAGCGGGCCTACGTACCAAGAGACCCAGTACTTC | CASSEEASGPTYQETQYF
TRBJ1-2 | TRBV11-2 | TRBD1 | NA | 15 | TGTGCCAGCAGCTATCGGACAGGACTACGCTATGGCTACACCTTC | CASSYRTGLRYGYTF
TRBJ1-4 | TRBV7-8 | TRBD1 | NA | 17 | TGTGCCAGTAGCATCCCACAGGGGGAGGGAACTAATGAAAAACTGTTTTTT | CASSIPQGEGTNEKLFF